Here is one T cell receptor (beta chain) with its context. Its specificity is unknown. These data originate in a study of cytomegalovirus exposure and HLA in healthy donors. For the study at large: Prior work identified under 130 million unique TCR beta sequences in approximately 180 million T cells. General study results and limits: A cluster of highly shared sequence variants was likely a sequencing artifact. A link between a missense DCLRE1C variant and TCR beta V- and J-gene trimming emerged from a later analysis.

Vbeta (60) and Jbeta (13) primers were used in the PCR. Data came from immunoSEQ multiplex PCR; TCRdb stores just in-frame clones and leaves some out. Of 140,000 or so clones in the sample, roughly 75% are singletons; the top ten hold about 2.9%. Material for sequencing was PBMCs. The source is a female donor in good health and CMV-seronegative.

The CDR3 region has the DNA TGTGCCAGCAGTCGGCGTGGAGCGGCGAACACCGGGGAGCTGTTTTTT. Translating it yields CASSRRGAANTGELFF. The chain couples TRBV7-2 to TRBJ2-2; tentatively, D is TRBD2 (5 bases). With 6 bases removed from V and 0 bases from J, the gap between germline ends came to 14 bases. The CDR3 sequence is 16 residues long. Looked up from germline, CDR1 is SGHTA and CDR2 is FQGNSA.